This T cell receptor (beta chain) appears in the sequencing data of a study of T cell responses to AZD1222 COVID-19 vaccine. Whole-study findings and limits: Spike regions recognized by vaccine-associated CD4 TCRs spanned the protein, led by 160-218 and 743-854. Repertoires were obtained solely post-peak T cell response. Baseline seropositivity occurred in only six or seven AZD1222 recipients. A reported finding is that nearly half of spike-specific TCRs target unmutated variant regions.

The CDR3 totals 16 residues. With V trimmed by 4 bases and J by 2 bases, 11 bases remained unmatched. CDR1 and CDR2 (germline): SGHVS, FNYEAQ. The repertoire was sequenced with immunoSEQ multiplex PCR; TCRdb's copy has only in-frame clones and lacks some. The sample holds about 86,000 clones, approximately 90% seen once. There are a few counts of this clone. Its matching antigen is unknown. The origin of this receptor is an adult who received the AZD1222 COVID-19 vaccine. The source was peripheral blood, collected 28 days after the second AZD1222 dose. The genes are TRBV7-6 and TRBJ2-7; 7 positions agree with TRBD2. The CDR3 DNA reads TGTGCCAGCAGCTCGGGGGGTGCAGGTCCTACCTACGAGCAGTACTTC. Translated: CASSSGGAGPTYEQYF.